Following are 28 T cell receptor beta chains from one sample sequenced in a study of cytomegalovirus exposure and HLA in healthy donors. Primers included in the PCR were 60 Vbeta and 13 Jbeta primers. The table came from immunoSEQ multiplex PCR; TCRdb's copy has only in-frame clones and leaves some out. This sample's table has approximately 120,000 clones. Sequencing was done on a sample of PBMCs. These receptor sequences come from a woman aged 60-70 years in good health and CMV-seronegative.

V usage is TRBV4-1 and J usage is TRBJ1-2; 12 nucleotides match TRBD1. After removal of 4 bases from V and 6 bases from J, the junction contained 9 bases not matched to a gene. Looked up from germline, CDR1 is MGHRA and CDR2 is YSYEKL. CDR3 size: 16 residues. CDR3 protein: CASSLGRDRGRHGYTF. CDR3 bases: TGCGCCAGCAGCCTCGGACGGGACAGGGGGCGGCATGGCTACACCTTC.

This chain joins TRBV27 and TRBJ2-7, with D possibly TRBD1 on 5 matching bases. In germline, CDR1 is MNHEY, CDR2 SMNVEV (reference sequence). V lost 0 bases, J lost 0 bases, and 12 bases lay in between. This CDR3 region has 16 residues. The CDR3 DNA sequence: TGTGCCAGCAGTTTATCGGTACAGGCGAGCTCCTACGAGCAGTACTTC. This encodes CASSLSVQASSYEQYF.

The CDR3, as DNA: TGTGCCAGTAGTACCGATCTAGCGGGGGGCCGGGAGCTGTTTTTT. Its protein is CASSTDLAGGRELFF. The chain carries TRBV19 and TRBJ2-2, with 11 positions matching TRBD2. J was trimmed by 9 bases and V by 4 bases; bases with no gene match: 7. There are 15 residues in the CDR3. Germline CDR1 and CDR2: LNHDA and SQIVND (reference sequence).

As to this clone: Other DNA sequences of this sample code for an identical CDR3. V usage is TRBV11-2 and J usage is TRBJ1-1; tentative D call: TRBD1 (5 bases). V lost 3 bases and J 0 bases, leaving 5 bases between the germline ends. CDR3 length equals 13 residues. Germline V CDR1 and CDR2: SGHAT, FQNNGV. Here the CDR3 reads CASSLDMNTEAFF. The CDR3 bases are TGTGCCAGCAGCTTGGACATGAACACTGAAGCTTTCTTT.

The chain employs TRBV28 and TRBJ2-2; 7 bases map to TRBD2. This CDR3 comprises 14 residues. The V segment lost 8 bases and the J segment 6 bases; nucleotides outside the gene matches: 9. Germline loops: CDR1 MDHEN, CDR2 SYDVKM. The CDR3 protein is CASCTGTTPGELFF. CDR3 coding DNA: TGTGCCAGCTGTACCGGGACTACACCCGGGGAGCTGTTTTTT.

The chain combines TRBV6-5 with TRBJ2-6; D is unclear. The CDR3 runs 14 residues. Germline CDR1 and CDR2: MNHEY and SVGAGI. The germline V and J ends were trimmed by 2 bases and 0 bases, with 2 bases remaining between them. Here the CDR3 DNA reads TGTGCCAGCAGTTACCTCTCTGGGGCCAACGTCCTGACTTTC. Its translation is CASSYLSGANVLTF.

The V and J genes are TRBV2 and TRBJ1-5; tentative D call: TRBD1 (6 bases). V lost 8 bases and J lost 2, with 16 bases in between. The length of the CDR3 is 15 residues. Germline-derived CDR1 and CDR2 are SNHLY and FYNNEI. This CDR3 is CASAEGGSGNQPQHF. The CDR3 nucleotides are TGTGCCAGCGCCGAGGGGGGGTCTGGCAATCAGCCCCAGCATTTT.

The chain couples TRBV19 to TRBJ2-1, with TRBD1 matching over 7 bases. CDR3 length equals 17 residues. Trimming cost V 3 bases and J 4 bases; bases outside gene matches: 12. Per the germline V gene, CDR1 is LNHDA and CDR2 is SQIVND (reference sequence). The CDR3: CASSIRPTGKAYNEQFF. The CDR3 region has the DNA TGTGCCAGTAGTATTCGACCGACAGGGAAAGCGTACAATGAGCAGTTCTTC.

V usage is TRBV5-1 and J usage is TRBJ2-7; D is possibly TRBD2 (6 bases). CDR3 length: 16 amino acids. CDR1 is SGHRS, CDR2 YFSETQ, per germline. V was trimmed by 4 bases and J by 4 bases, leaving 21 bases between them. CDR3 loop: CASSPTGVLSSYEQYF. CDR3 coding DNA: TGCGCCAGCAGCCCCACGGGGGTTCTTTCATCTTACGAGCAGTACTTC.

The chain has TRBV28 and TRBJ1-2; D unresolved. Germline V gene data show CDR1 as MDHEN and CDR2 as SYDVKM. The CDR3 contains 12 residues. V was pared by 5 bases and J by 4 bases, with 8 bases between. The DNA of the CDR3 is TGTGCCAGCAGTCCCCTGAGCTATGGCTACACCTTC. It is translated as CASSPLSYGYTF.

The chain employs TRBV10-1 and TRBJ2-7, with no clear D. Germline loops: CDR1 WNHNN, CDR2 SYGVQD (reference sequence). This CDR3 region has 10 residues. Trimming removed 5 bases at V and 4 bases at J, with 3 bases between. The CDR3 sequence is CASSLYEQYF. For the CDR3, the DNA is TGCGCCAGCAGTTTATACGAGCAGTACTTC.

The chain carries TRBV18 and TRBJ2-5; D not resolved. Germline V gives CDR1 KGHSH, CDR2 LQKENI. The CDR3 has 14 amino acids. V gave up 1 base and J gave up 2 bases, with 8 bases separating them. The CDR3 sequence is CASSPLERQETQYF. The CDR3 coding sequence is TGTGCCAGCTCACCACTAGAAAGACAAGAGACCCAGTACTTC.

V usage is TRBV6-6 and J usage is TRBJ2-7; tentatively, D is TRBD1 (5 bases). V was pared by 6 bases and J by 2 bases, with 17 bases between. This CDR3 is built from 15 residues. Germline V gene sequence: CDR1 MNHNY, CDR2 SVGAGI (reference sequence). This chain's CDR3 is CASSYPRGQTYEQYF. The CDR3 region has the DNA TGTGCCAGCAGCTACCCTAGGGGCCAAACCTACGAGCAGTACTTC.

The genes are TRBV7-9 and TRBJ2-1; the match to TRBD1 covers 8 bases. Per the germline V gene, CDR1 is SEHNR and CDR2 is FQNEAQ (reference sequence). The CDR3 consists of 14 residues. V lost 5 bases and J lost 7; bases outside the gene matches: 7. CDR3 nucleotide sequence: TGTGCCAGCAGCACAGGACAGGGCTGGAATGAGCAGTTCTTC. As protein: CASSTGQGWNEQFF.

The V and J genes are TRBV5-1 and TRBJ1-4; 8 bases line up with TRBD1. This CDR3 has 18 residues. Germline V gene sequence: CDR1 SGHRS, CDR2 YFSETQ. V shed 4 bases, J shed 0 bases, and the junction held 11 bases outside the gene matches. CDR3 region: CASSLSWTGITTNEKLFF. CDR3 DNA sequence: TGCGCCAGCAGCCTCTCATGGACAGGGATCACAACTAATGAAAAACTGTTTTTT.

V usage is TRBV19 and J usage is TRBJ2-4; 11 nucleotides match TRBD1. Germline V gene data show CDR1 as LNHDA and CDR2 as SQIVND (reference sequence). J was trimmed by 9 bases and V by 6 bases; bases with no gene match: 7. The CDR3 has 14 residues. The CDR3 here is CASRTGTGGGIQYF. The CDR3 DNA reads as TGTGCCAGTAGAACTGGGACAGGGGGTGGCATTCAGTACTTC.

V is TRBV6-1 and J is TRBJ1-1; 7 bases line up with TRBD1. The CDR3 runs 14 residues. Trimming took 10 bases from V and 0 from J; bases not matched to a gene: 8. Germline V gene sequence: CDR1 MNHNS, CDR2 SASEGT. In DNA, the CDR3 is TGTGCCACACTTCGACAGGGAATGAACACTGAAGCTTTCTTT. As protein: CATLRQGMNTEAFF.

V is TRBV7-6 and J is TRBJ2-1; D not resolved. Trimming shortened V by 5 bases and J by 0 bases, and 5 bases separated the two germline ends. Germline-derived CDR1 and CDR2 are SGHVS and FNYEAQ. The CDR3 covers 13 residues. CDR3 nucleotide sequence: TGTGCCAGCAGCCCTCGCTCCTACAATGAGCAGTTCTTC. Residues: CASSPRSYNEQFF.

The chain is built from TRBV7-2 and TRBJ2-7; TRBD2 matches 14 bases. The germline V gene encodes CDR1 SGHTA and CDR2 FQGNSA. V was clipped by 3 bases and J by 9 bases; unmatched bases: 4. The CDR3 is made up of 14 amino acids. The CDR3 nucleotides are TGTGCCAGCAGCTTGGGACTAGCGGGAGTTTCGCAGTACTTC. It specifies CASSLGLAGVSQYF.

The V and J genes are TRBV6-1 and TRBJ2-5; D possibly corresponds to TRBD2 (6 bases). Matching the DNA end better, TRBJ2-7 makes the J call doubtful. The length of the CDR3 is 15 residues. CDR1 MNHNS and CDR2 SASEGT come from the germline V gene. CDR3 coding DNA: TGTGCCAGCAGTGGGACCGGGGGACTCAGCTACGAGCAGTACTTC. Residues: CASSGTGGLSYEQYF.

The chain has TRBV27 and TRBJ1-5; the match to TRBD1 covers 7 bases. The CDR3 consists of 13 residues. Losses at the gene ends were 5 bases for V and 7 bases for J; bases not matched to a gene: 5. The germline V gene has CDR1 MNHEY and CDR2 SMNVEV (reference sequence). CDR3: CASSMTGRQPQHF. The CDR3, as DNA: TGTGCCAGCAGTATGACAGGGCGGCAGCCCCAGCATTTT.

Comment on this clone: Relative to the germline gene, one junction end is altered; a read error may explain this. The V gene is TRBV2, the J gene TRBJ1-1; D ambiguous. The CDR3 sequence is 13 residues long. Germline V gives CDR1 SNHLY, CDR2 FYNNEI. The CDR3 nucleotides read TGTGCCAGCAGTGAATGGCGGAACAATGAAGCTTTCTTT. Its translation: CASSEWRNNEAFF.

The chain has TRBV6-1 and TRBJ2-7, with TRBD2 identical over 7 bases. The CDR3 runs to 15 residues. CDR1 is MNHNS and CDR2 is SASEGT in the germline V gene. The V segment lost 2 bases and the J segment 3 bases; nucleotides outside the gene matches: 7. CDR3 in DNA: TGTGCCAGCAGTGAACACCTGGGAGGGAACTACGAGCAGTACTTC. Its translation: CASSEHLGGNYEQYF.

The chain combines TRBV18 with TRBJ2-5; TRBD2 matches 10 bases. The CDR3 is 16 amino acids. The trim removed 6 bases at V and 5 bases at J, leaving 12 bases unmatched. The germline V gene has CDR1 KGHSH and CDR2 LQKENI. The CDR3 bases are TGTGCCAGCTCTCTCCAAGCGGGGGGGAGTCGTGAGACCCAGTACTTC. This encodes CASSLQAGGSRETQYF.

This chain joins TRBV5-1 and TRBJ1-5; 8 bases fit TRBD1. CDR3 length equals 13 residues. CDR1 is SGHRS and CDR2 is YFSETQ in the germline V gene. V shed 4 bases, J shed 5 bases, and the junction held 2 bases outside the gene matches. In nucleotides, the CDR3 is TGCGCCAGCAGCCAGGACAGGGATCAGCCCCAGCATTTT. The encoded protein is CASSQDRDQPQHF.

The chain carries TRBV5-1 and TRBJ2-7, with D possibly being TRBD2 (5 bases). Germline V gene lookup returns CDR1 SGHRS and CDR2 YFSETQ. V shed 4 bases and J shed 6 bases, with 14 bases lying between them. The CDR3 totals 13 residues. Written as DNA, the CDR3 is TGCGCCAGCAGCGACGGATGGGCGGGCGAGCAGTACTTC. Its protein is CASSDGWAGEQYF.

This sequence joins TRBV5-1 and TRBJ2-7; TRBD2 matches at 12 bases. Germline CDR1 and CDR2: SGHRS and YFSETQ. The junction had 3 bases not matched to a gene; V was cut back by 3 bases and J by 5 bases. The CDR3 has 14 residues. CDR3 in amino acids: CASSSSGRADEQYF. CDR3 nucleotide sequence: TGCGCCAGCAGCTCTAGCGGGAGGGCCGACGAGCAGTACTTC.

The chain employs TRBV28 and TRBJ2-3; perhaps TRBD2 as D (6 bases). There are 13 residues in the CDR3. Germline CDR1 MDHEN, CDR2 SYDVKM. Trimming shortened V by 6 bases and J by 4 bases, and 11 bases separated the two germline ends. The CDR3 loop reads CASRTTRSDTQYF. The DNA for the CDR3 is TGTGCCAGCAGAACGACTAGGTCAGATACGCAGTATTTT.